This TCR beta chain was identified in a study of shared clonotypes between healthy human individuals. TCRdb's table, derived via immunoSEQ multiplex PCR, lists solely in-frame clones and lacks some. The table has about 690,000 clones, 90% seen once; the top ten hold about 33%. The V gene end was trimmed by 3 bases and the J gene end by 5 bases; junction bases not matched to a gene: 1. Germline V gives CDR1 MDHEN, CDR2 SYDVKM. This CDR3 comprises 14 residues. This TCR came from a man between 18 and 35 years old in good health. Some clones in this sample may be carry-over from other donors' samples. The sequenced material came from memory CD8+ T cells from PBMCs. Sample subset: CD45RO+ cells pooled with CCR7-negative TemRA cells. This chain joins TRBV28 and TRBJ1-5; 10 bases line up with TRBD1. CDR3 in amino acids: CASSLDRGYQPQHF. DNA for the CDR3: TGTGCCAGCAGTTTGGACAGGGGGTATCAGCCCCAGCATTTT.